One sample yielded the 19 T cell receptor beta chains listed below, sequenced in a study of shared clonotypes between healthy human individuals (dated by TCRdb to 2020 to 2021). Library prep was done by the immunoSEQ multiplex PCR assay. TCRdb retrieved this table from immuneACCESS and kept in-frame rearrangements only. Not all clones are present; in checked studies, unresolved V genes account for under half, and no reason is known for the remainder. In all, the sample holds 2 million to 3 million clones, and roughly 93% of those were seen once. Clones ranked in the top ten supply approximately 0.35% of the sample. Sequenced input: naive CD4+ T cells from PBMCs. Read against the paper, the sample's cell subset or site label means: CD45RA+ positively selected. Receptor source: a man aged 18 to 30 in good health. Some clones in this sample may be carry-over from other donors' samples.

This clone was observed once. The chain is built from TRBV6-6 and TRBJ2-3; TRBD2 agrees at 16 bases. Trimming at V came to 7 bases and at J to 11 bases, leaving 12 bases not matched to a gene. The CDR3 is made up of 16 amino acids. CDR1 is MNHNY, CDR2 SVGAGI, per germline (reference sequence). The CDR3 is CASTLKTGLAGGEQYF. The CDR3 DNA follows: TGTGCCAGCACCCTTAAGACGGGACTAGCGGGGGGGGAGCAGTATTTT.

The chain is built from TRBV29-1 and TRBJ2-1; D unclear. Trimming pared 3 bases from V and 9 bases from J, leaving 9 bases between. Germline assignment: CDR1 SQVTM and CDR2 ANQGSEA. This CDR3 is 11 amino acids long. The CDR3 region has the DNA TGCAGCGTTGATCTAGGGATTGAGCAGTTCTTC. Translating it yields CSVDLGIEQFF.

There are a few counts of this clone. This rearrangement joins TRBV2 to TRBJ1-5; no clear D gene. CDR1 and CDR2 (germline): SNHLY, FYNNEI. V was cut by 4 bases and J by 6 bases, with 13 bases left in between. CDR3 length: 14 residues. The CDR3 sequence: CASSAPRDSQPQHF. The CDR3 DNA is TGTGCCAGCAGTGCGCCGAGGGATAGTCAGCCCCAGCATTTT.

V gene TRBV11-2 combines with J gene TRBJ2-3; the match to TRBD2 covers 8 bases. The V segment lost 2 bases and the J segment 1 base; nucleotides outside the gene matches: 5. The length of the CDR3 is 16 residues. Germline CDR1 and CDR2: SGHAT and FQNNGV. In DNA, the CDR3 is TGTGCCAGCAGCTTATTTGCAGCGGGAGGCACAGATACGCAGTATTTT. This gives the protein CASSLFAAGGTDTQYF.

A note on this clone: This specimen includes other DNA sequences encoding the same CDR3. The DNA of the CDR3 is TGTGCCTGGAGCGGGGGCAGTCAGCCCCAGCATTTT. Encoded protein: CAWSGGSQPQHF. The chain recombines TRBV30 with TRBJ1-5; TRBD1 might be the D (6 bases). Germline V CDR1 and CDR2: GTSNPN, SVGIG (reference sequence). The CDR3 spans 12 residues. Deletions cut 3 bases from V and 6 bases from J, with 9 bases between.

The rearrangement uses TRBV6-6 and TRBJ2-7; TRBD2 matches at 12 bases. V lost 2 bases, J lost 3 bases, and 5 bases stayed unmatched. The germline V gene has CDR1 MNHNY and CDR2 SVGAGI (reference sequence). The CDR3 sequence is 16 residues long. The CDR3 sequence is CASSYTQLAGGYEQYF. CDR3 DNA: TGTGCCAGCAGTTACACACAACTAGCGGGAGGCTACGAGCAGTACTTC.

The V gene is TRBV6-1, the J gene TRBJ1-5; no reliable D call. From germline, CDR1 is MNHNS and CDR2 SASEGT. With 5 bases removed from V and 7 bases from J, the gap between germline ends came to 6 bases. The CDR3 length is 11 residues. In DNA, the CDR3 is TGTGCCAGCAGTTACCCCCAGCCCCAGCATTTT. Its protein product is CASSYPQPQHF.

The V call is TRBV10-2, the J call TRBJ2-2, with D uncertain. Germline V gives CDR1 WSHSY, CDR2 SAAADI. This CDR3 region has 14 residues. Trimming removed 7 bases at V and 0 bases at J, with 9 bases between. As DNA, the CDR3 is TGCGCCAGCACCCTTTTTTCGAACACCGGGGAGCTGTTTTTT. As protein: CASTLFSNTGELFF.

V usage is TRBV4-1 and J usage is TRBJ1-5; 7 bases map to TRBD1. The V gene's germline CDR1 is MGHRA and CDR2 YSYEKL. With V trimmed by 3 bases and J by 9 bases, 14 bases remained unmatched. The length of the CDR3 is 16 residues. CDR3 protein: CASSQKFPGGNGPQHF. The CDR3 DNA sequence: TGCGCCAGCAGCCAGAAATTCCCAGGGGGGAATGGGCCCCAGCATTTT.

This chain links TRBV6-6 with TRBJ2-7, with D uncertain. Trimming removed 2 bases from V and 9 bases from J, with 11 bases in between. The CDR3 runs 12 residues. Germline CDR1 is MNHNY and CDR2 is SVGAGI (reference sequence). The CDR3 protein is CASSYDPSGQYF. CDR3 DNA sequence: TGTGCCAGCAGTTACGACCCTTCCGGGCAGTACTTC.

This chain links TRBV23-1 with TRBJ2-2; D assignment may be TRBD1 or TRBD2 (6 bases each). TRBV23-1 is noted as an ORF with a role that remains uncertain. Between the trimmed V and J ends, which lost 0 bases and 3 bases, there was a span of 23 bases. The CDR3 sequence is 20 residues long. CDR3 nucleotide sequence: TGCGCCAGCAGTCAATCGACGTCCGGGGGCGGGTTATCCCACACCGGGGAGCTGTTTTTT. Its translation is CASSQSTSGGGLSHTGELFF.

The rearrangement links TRBV7-2 to TRBJ2-1, with a weak D call TRBD2 (5 bases). Per the germline V gene, CDR1 is SGHTA and CDR2 is FQGNSA. The V and J ends lost 3 bases and 9 bases respectively, with 12 bases between them. This CDR3 has 13 amino acids. CDR3 residues: CASSFHSGGEQFF. In nucleotides, the CDR3 is TGTGCCAGCAGCTTCCATAGTGGAGGTGAGCAGTTCTTC.

This clone was seen a few times. This sample includes further DNA sequences coding for the same CDR3. This chain uses TRBV7-3 with TRBJ1-1; the D gene is possibly TRBD1 (5 bases). Trimming took 5 bases from V and 1 from J, leaving 8 bases between them. This CDR3 is built from 13 residues. The V gene's germline CDR1 is SGHTA and CDR2 FQGTGA. This CDR3 is CASSTGRNTEAFF. In DNA form, the CDR3 reads TGTGCCAGCAGCACAGGACGGAACACTGAAGCTTTCTTT.

The gene calls are TRBV6-5 and TRBJ1-2, with D perhaps matching TRBD1 (5 bases). Trimming pared 6 bases from V and 0 bases from J, leaving 14 bases between. In germline, CDR1 is MNHEY, CDR2 SVGAGI. The CDR3 is 15 residues long. The CDR3 is CASSQPIRANYGYTF. CDR3 sequence (DNA): TGTGCCAGCAGCCAACCCATCAGGGCTAACTATGGCTACACCTTC.

The rearrangement links TRBV19 to TRBJ2-3; a possible D gene is TRBD2 (5 bases). The CDR3 length is 15 residues. Germline assignment: CDR1 LNHDA and CDR2 SQIVND (reference sequence). Trimming took 5 bases from V and 2 from J, leaving 14 bases between them. CDR3 coding DNA: TGTGCCAGTAGTCGAGTCCACGGGGACACAGATACGCAGTATTTT. This codes for CASSRVHGDTDTQYF.

V usage is TRBV6-6 and J usage is TRBJ1-5, with 9 bases that match TRBD1. CDR1 is MNHNY and CDR2 is SVGAGI in the germline V gene (reference sequence). The CDR3 consists of 16 residues. V shed 5 bases, J shed 2 bases, and the junction held 7 bases outside the gene matches. CDR3 coding DNA: TGTGCCAGCAGTCAACTGGGACAGGGTGGCAATCAGCCCCAGCATTTT. This codes for CASSQLGQGGNQPQHF.

The genes are TRBV18 and TRBJ1-3, with 9 bases identical to TRBD1. V lost 3 bases, J lost 3 bases, and 3 bases stayed unmatched. The CDR3 consists of 15 residues. Germline-derived CDR1 and CDR2 are KGHSH and LQKENI. As DNA, the CDR3 is TGTGCCAGCTCACCGGGACAGGGTTTTGGAAACACCATATATTTT. This encodes CASSPGQGFGNTIYF.

The chain combines TRBV7-9 with TRBJ2-6; 12 bases align to TRBD1. With 2 bases clipped from V and 2 bases from J, the junction kept 4 bases outside the gene matches. This CDR3 is built from 18 residues. Germline CDR1 and CDR2: SEHNR and FQNEAQ (reference sequence). CDR3 loop: CASSLRGTGGAGANVLTF. CDR3 nucleotide sequence: TGTGCCAGCAGCTTAAGGGGGACAGGGGGCGCTGGGGCCAACGTCCTGACTTTC.

The chain carries TRBV2 and TRBJ1-5, with D possibly being TRBD1 (6 bases). The CDR3 consists of 16 residues. Looked up from germline, CDR1 is SNHLY and CDR2 is FYNNEI. V was trimmed by 5 bases and J by 0 bases, leaving 14 bases between them. Here the CDR3 reads CASSPGTLVSNQPQHF. The CDR3 nucleotides are TGTGCCAGCAGTCCCGGGACATTGGTTAGCAATCAGCCCCAGCATTTT. Full variable domain (rest looked up from reference TRBV2 and TRBJ1-5): EPEVTQTPSHQVTQMGQEVILRCVPISNHLYFYWYRQILGQKVEFLVSFYNNEISEKSEIFDDQFSVERPDGSNFTLKIRSTKLEDSAMYFCASSPGTLVSNQPQHFGDGTRLSIL.